Listed below are T cell receptor beta chains from one sample, sequenced in a study of cytomegalovirus exposure and HLA in healthy donors. Clones were sequenced by immunoSEQ multiplex PCR, and TCRdb holds only the in-frame ones, with some missing. The data show around 120,000 clones, approximately 72% seen once. Sequencing used PBMCs. These receptors were obtained from a human donor in good health. CDR3s include the opening cysteine and the closing phenylalanine or tryptophan. Each record gives: D gene, clone size, J gene, V gene, CDR3 protein, CDR3 DNA. A D gene is named only where the DNA matches it firmly. Not every row has a clone size; where given, it reads once, few, many or a size class.

NA | NA | TRBJ1-1 | TRBV19 | CASVNGGGLTEAFF | TGTGCCAGCGTCAATGGGGGGGGGCTCACTGAAGCTTTCTTT
TRBD1 | NA | TRBJ1-2 | TRBV4-2 | CASSQEGQYPNYGYTF | TGTGCCAGCAGCCAGGAGGGACAGTACCCTAACTATGGCTACACCTTC
NA | NA | TRBJ1-1 | TRBV19 | CASKGGDEAFF | TGTGCCAGTAAGGGGGGGGATGAAGCCTTCTTT
NA | NA | TRBJ1-1 | TRBV7-3 | CASSWALNTEAFF | TGTGCCAGCAGTTGGGCTTTGAACACTGAAGCTTTCTTT
TRBD2 | NA | TRBJ2-7 | TRBV5-1 | CASSGSGRIYEQYF | TGCGCCAGCAGCGGTAGCGGGAGAATCTACGAGCAGTACTTC
TRBD2 | NA | TRBJ2-3 | TRBV4-1 | CASSQDSGGDGSTDTQYF | TGCGCCAGCAGCCAAGATAGCGGGGGGGATGGAAGCACAGATACGCAGTATTTT
NA | NA | TRBJ1-6 | TRBV28 | CASTSQRGPLHF | TGTGCCAGCACCTCCCAGCGTGGACCCCTCCACTTT
NA | NA | TRBJ1-1 | TRBV28 | CASDRWGGGTEAFF | TGTGCCAGCGACAGGTGGGGGGGAGGAACTGAAGCTTTCTTT
NA | few | TRBJ2-6 | TRBV6-1 | CASSEREQGAFGANVLTF | TGTGCCAGCAGTGAAAGGGAACAGGGAGCATTTGGGGCCAACGTCCTGACTTTC
TRBD2 | NA | TRBJ2-7 | TRBV5-6 | CASSTGLAGGAYEQYF | TGTGCCAGCAGCACGGGACTAGCGGGAGGGGCCTACGAGCAGTACTTC
NA | NA | TRBJ2-1 | TRBV7-3 | CASSLPGSYNEQFF | TGTGCCAGCAGCTTACCCGGGTCCTACAATGAGCAGTTCTTC
TRBD1 | once | TRBJ2-6 | TRBV4-1 | CASSPVDRGLSGANVLTF | TGCGCCAGCAGCCCAGTGGACAGGGGGCTCTCTGGGGCCAACGTCCTGACTTTC
TRBD1 | NA | TRBJ1-4 | TRBV23-1 | CASSRQGFNEKLFF | TGCGCCAGCAGCCGACAGGGGTTTAATGAAAAACTGTTTTTT
NA | NA | TRBJ2-3 | TRBV27 | CASSPPSRSSTDTQYF | TGTGCCAGCAGTCCCCCTAGCCGGAGCAGCACAGATACGCAGTATTTT
TRBD1 | NA | TRBJ2-1 | TRBV7-2 | CASSGQGSYNEQFF | TGTGCCAGCAGCGGACAGGGAAGTTACAATGAGCAGTTCTTC
NA | NA | TRBJ1-2 | TRBV5-1 | CASSLAWAGNYGYTF | TGCGCCAGCAGCTTGGCTTGGGCAGGGAACTATGGCTACACCTTC
TRBD2 | few | TRBJ2-1 | TRBV27 | CASSQSGRSTNEQFF | TGTGCCAGCAGCCAGAGCGGGAGGTCTACCAATGAGCAGTTCTTC
NA | NA | TRBJ2-2 | TRBV7-2 | CASSLARRGGELFF | TGTGCCAGCAGCTTAGCCAGAAGGGGCGGGGAGCTGTTTTTT
NA | NA | TRBJ2-5 | TRBV19 | CASSIVVTGGQETQYF | TGTGCCAGTAGTATAGTTGTCACCGGCGGTCAAGAGACCCAGTACTTC
TRBD1 | NA | TRBJ2-3 | TRBV7-3 | CASSFDRGGTQYF | TGTGCCAGCAGCTTCGACAGGGGTGGTACGCAGTATTTT
TRBD1 | NA | TRBJ2-1 | TRBV27 | CASSQPPRDRANEQFF | TGTGCCAGCAGTCAACCCCCCCGGGACAGGGCCAATGAGCAGTTCTTC
NA | NA | TRBJ2-2 | TRBV5-6 | CASSLTGPGELFF | TGTGCCAGCAGCTTGACAGGACCCGGGGAGCTGTTTTTT
TRBD1 | NA | TRBJ1-4 | TRBV28 | CASSFDRGFSVNEKLFF | TGTGCCAGCAGTTTTGACAGGGGGTTTTCGGTTAATGAAAAACTGTTTTTT
NA | NA | TRBJ1-5 | TRBV6-6 | CVSSSAGTASNQPQHF | TGTGTCAGCAGTTCGGCGGGGACGGCCAGCAATCAGCCCCAGCATTTT
TRBD2 | NA | TRBJ2-7 | TRBV14 | CASSQDTSGLSYEQYF | TGTGCCAGCAGCCAAGATACTAGCGGGCTGTCCTACGAGCAGTACTTC
TRBD1 | NA | TRBJ1-3 | TRBV11-2 | CASSLSWTGFDLPGNTIYF | TGTGCCAGCAGCTTAAGTTGGACAGGGTTCGATTTACCTGGAAACACCATATATTTT
TRBD1 | few | TRBJ2-5 | TRBV11-3 | CASSKTGVETQYF | TGTGCCAGCAGCAAGACAGGGGTAGAGACCCAGTACTTC
NA | NA | TRBJ2-5 | TRBV4-1 | CASSQTGVGETQYF | TGCGCCAGCAGCCAAACAGGCGTCGGGGAGACCCAGTACTTC
TRBD1 | NA | TRBJ1-2 | TRBV5-4 | CASSLPGTGTNYGYTF | TGTGCCAGCAGCTTGCCCGGGACAGGGACTAACTATGGCTACACCTTC